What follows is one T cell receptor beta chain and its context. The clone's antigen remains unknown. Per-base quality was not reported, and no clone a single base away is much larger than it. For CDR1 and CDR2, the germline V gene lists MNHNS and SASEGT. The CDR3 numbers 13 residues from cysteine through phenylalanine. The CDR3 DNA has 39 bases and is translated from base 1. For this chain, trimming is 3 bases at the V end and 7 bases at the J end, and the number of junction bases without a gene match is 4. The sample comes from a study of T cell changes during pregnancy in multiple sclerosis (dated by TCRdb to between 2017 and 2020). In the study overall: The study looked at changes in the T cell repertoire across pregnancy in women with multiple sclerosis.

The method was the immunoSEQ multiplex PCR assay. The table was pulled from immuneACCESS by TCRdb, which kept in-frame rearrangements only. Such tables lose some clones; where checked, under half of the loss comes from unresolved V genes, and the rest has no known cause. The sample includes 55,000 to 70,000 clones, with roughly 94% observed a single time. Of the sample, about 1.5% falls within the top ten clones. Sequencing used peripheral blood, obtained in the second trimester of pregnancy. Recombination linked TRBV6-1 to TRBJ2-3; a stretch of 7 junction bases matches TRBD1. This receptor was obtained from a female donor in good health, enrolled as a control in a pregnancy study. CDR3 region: CASSEERGHTQYF. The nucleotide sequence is TGTGCCAGCAGTGAGGAAAGGGGGCATACGCAGTATTTT.